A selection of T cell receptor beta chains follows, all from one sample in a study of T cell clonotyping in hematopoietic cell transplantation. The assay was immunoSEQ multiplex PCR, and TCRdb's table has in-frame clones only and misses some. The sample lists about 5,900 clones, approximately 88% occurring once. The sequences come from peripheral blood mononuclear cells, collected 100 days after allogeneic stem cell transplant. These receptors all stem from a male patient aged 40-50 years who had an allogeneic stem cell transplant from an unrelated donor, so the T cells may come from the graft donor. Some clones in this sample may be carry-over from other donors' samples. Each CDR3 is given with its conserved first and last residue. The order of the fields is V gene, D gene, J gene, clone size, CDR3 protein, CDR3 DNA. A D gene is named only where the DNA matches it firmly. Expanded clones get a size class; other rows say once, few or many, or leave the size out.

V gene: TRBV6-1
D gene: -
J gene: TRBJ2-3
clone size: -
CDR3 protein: CASRGRGTDTQYF
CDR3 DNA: TGTGCCAGCAGGGGGCGGGGCACAGATACGCAGTATTTT

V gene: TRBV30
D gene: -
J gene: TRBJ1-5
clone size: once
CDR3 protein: CAWSVEPYLGSNQPQHF
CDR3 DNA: TGTGCCTGGAGTGTAGAACCCTACCTGGGAAGCAATCAGCCCCAGCATTTT

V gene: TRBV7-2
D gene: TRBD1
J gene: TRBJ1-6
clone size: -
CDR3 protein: CASSLFRQGTSPLHF
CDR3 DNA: TGTGCCAGCAGCTTATTCCGACAGGGAACTTCACCCCTCCACTTT

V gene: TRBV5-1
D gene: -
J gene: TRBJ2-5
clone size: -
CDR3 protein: CASSVGRAYQETQYF
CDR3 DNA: TGCGCCAGCAGTGTTGGCCGAGCCTACCAAGAGACCCAGTACTTC

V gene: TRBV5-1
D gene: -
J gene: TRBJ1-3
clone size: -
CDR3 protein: CASSSTAGGNTIYF
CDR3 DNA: TGCGCCAGCAGCTCCACGGCTGGGGGAAACACCATATATTTT

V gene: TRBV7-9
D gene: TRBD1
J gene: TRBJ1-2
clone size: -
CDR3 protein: CASTSRTGYNYGYTF
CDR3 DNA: TGTGCCAGCACCTCAAGGACAGGCTATAACTATGGCTACACCTTC

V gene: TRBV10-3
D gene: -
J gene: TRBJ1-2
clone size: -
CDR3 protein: CAISRRDLVGTNYGYTF
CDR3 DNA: TGTGCCATCAGTAGAAGGGATCTCGTGGGGACCAACTATGGCTACACCTTC

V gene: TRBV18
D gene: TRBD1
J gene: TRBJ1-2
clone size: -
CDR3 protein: CASSNDRGYGYTF
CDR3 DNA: TGTGCCAGCTCAAACGACAGGGGGTATGGCTACACCTTC

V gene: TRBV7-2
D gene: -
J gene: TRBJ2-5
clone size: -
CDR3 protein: CASSPTAQETQYF
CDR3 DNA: TGTGCCAGCAGCCCAACCGCCCAAGAGACCCAGTACTTC

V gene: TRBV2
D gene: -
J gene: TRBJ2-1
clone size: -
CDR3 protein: CASLLPPRVMAHNEQFF
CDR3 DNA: TGTGCCAGCCTCCTCCCACCCCGGGTAATGGCGCACAATGAGCAGTTCTTC

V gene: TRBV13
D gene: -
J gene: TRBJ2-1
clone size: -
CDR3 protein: CASSSRVGGGLHNEQFF
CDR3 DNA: TGTGCCAGCAGCTCCCGAGTGGGAGGTGGGCTCCACAATGAGCAGTTCTTC

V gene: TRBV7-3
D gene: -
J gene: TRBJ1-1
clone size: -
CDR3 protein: CASSLNRNTEAFF
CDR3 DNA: TGTGCCAGCAGCTTAAACAGGAACACTGAAGCTTTCTTT

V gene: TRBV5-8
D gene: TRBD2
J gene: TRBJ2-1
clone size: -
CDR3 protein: CASSPPGTSGGLSYNEQFF
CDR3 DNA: TGTGCCAGCAGCCCCCCTGGGACTAGCGGGGGGTTATCCTACAATGAGCAGTTCTTC

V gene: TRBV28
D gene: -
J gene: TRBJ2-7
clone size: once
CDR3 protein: CASSLGGSYEQYF
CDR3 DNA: TGTGCCAGCAGTTTGGGGGGAAGCTACGAGCAGTACTTC

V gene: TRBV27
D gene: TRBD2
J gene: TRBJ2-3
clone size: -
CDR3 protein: CASSLILAGTDTQYF
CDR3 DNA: TGTGCCAGCAGTTTAATACTAGCGGGGACAGATACGCAGTATTTT

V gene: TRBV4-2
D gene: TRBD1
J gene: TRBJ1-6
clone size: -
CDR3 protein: CASSHPLTGTASPLHF
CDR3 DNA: TGTGCCAGCAGCCACCCACTCACAGGGACAGCCTCACCCCTCCACTTT

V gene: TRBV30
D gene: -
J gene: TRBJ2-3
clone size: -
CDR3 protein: CAWVERGDTQYF
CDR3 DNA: TGTGCCTGGGTAGAACGGGGGGATACGCAGTATTTT

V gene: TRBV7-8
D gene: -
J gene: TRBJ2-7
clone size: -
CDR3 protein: CASSLALEQYF
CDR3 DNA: TGTGCCAGCAGCTTAGCGCTCGAGCAGTACTTC

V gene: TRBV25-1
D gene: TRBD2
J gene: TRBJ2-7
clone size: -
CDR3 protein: CASSEWTSGNEQYF
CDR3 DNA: TGTGCCAGCAGTGAGTGGACTAGCGGTAACGAGCAGTACTTC

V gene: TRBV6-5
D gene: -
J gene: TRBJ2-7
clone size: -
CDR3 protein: CASSSGRLYEQYF
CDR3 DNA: TGTGCCAGCAGTTCGGGCAGACTCTACGAGCAGTACTTC

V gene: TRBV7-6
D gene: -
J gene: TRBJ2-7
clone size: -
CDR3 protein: CASSLVAGSSYEQYF
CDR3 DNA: TGTGCCAGCAGCTTAGTAGCCGGAAGCTCCTACGAGCAGTACTTC

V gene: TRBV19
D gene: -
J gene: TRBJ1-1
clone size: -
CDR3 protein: CASTLQLAQSHEAFF
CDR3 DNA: TGTGCCAGTACTCTCCAGCTAGCCCAGTCGCATGAAGCTTTCTTT

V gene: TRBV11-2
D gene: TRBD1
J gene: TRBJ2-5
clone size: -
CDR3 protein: CASSSGQGRETQYF
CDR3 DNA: TGTGCCAGCAGCTCCGGACAGGGGCGGGAGACCCAGTACTTC

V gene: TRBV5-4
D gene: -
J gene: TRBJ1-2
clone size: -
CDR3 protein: CASSLQGGRDGYTF
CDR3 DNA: TGTGCCAGCAGCCTGCAGGGAGGAAGAGATGGCTACACCTTC

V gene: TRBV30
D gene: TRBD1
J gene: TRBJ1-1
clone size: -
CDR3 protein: CALNRGRRNTEAFF
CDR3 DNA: TGTGCCTTGAACAGGGGCCGTAGGAACACTGAAGCTTTCTTT

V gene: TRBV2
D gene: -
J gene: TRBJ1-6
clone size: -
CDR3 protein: CASSGGSGVEDNSPLHF
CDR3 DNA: TGTGCCAGCAGTGGGGGTTCAGGGGTGGAAGATAATTCACCCCTCCACTTT

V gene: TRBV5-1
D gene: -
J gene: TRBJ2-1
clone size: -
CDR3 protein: CASSHEGLYNEQFF
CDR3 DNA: TGCGCCAGCAGCCACGAAGGCCTCTACAATGAGCAGTTCTTC

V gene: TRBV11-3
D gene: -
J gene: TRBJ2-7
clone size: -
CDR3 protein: CASSSWGVDEQYF
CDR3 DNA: TGTGCCAGCAGCTCCTGGGGGGTGGACGAGCAGTACTTC

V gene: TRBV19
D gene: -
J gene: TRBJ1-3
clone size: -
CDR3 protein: CASSTPGGEGNTIYF
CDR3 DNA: TGTGCCAGTAGTACCCCCGGGGGAGAAGGAAACACCATATATTTT

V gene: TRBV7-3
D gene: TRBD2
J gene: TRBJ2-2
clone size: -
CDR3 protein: CASRRAGGGELFF
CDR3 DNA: TGTGCCAGCAGGCGCGCGGGGGGCGGGGAGCTGTTTTTT

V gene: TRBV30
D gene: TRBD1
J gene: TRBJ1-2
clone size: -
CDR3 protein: CAWGRQGRYELYTF
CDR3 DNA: TGTGCCTGGGGCAGACAGGGTCGCTACGAGCTCTACACCTTC

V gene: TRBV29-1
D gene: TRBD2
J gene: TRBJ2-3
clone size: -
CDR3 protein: CSASSGGSTDTQYF
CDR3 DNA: TGCAGCGCCAGTAGCGGGGGTAGCACAGATACGCAGTATTTT